A single sample gave rise to the 23 T cell receptor beta chains below, sequenced in a study of cytomegalovirus exposure and HLA in healthy donors (dated by TCRdb to 2016 to 2017). Library generation was performed with the immunoSEQ multiplex PCR assay. For the multiplex PCR, a mixture combining 60 forward primers for TCR Vbeta segments and 13 reverse primers for TCR Jbeta segments was used. As stored in TCRdb, this immuneACCESS dataset retains in-frame rearrangements with V and J assigned. A fraction of the clones does not appear; measured against another copy, unresolved V genes explain less than half of the discrepancy, and the remainder lacks a known reason. This sample has more than 75,000 clones in its table, and just under 85% of those were observed once. The ten top clones hold roughly 5.9% of the sample. Sequences were obtained from PBMCs. The receptors originated from a young woman in good health and CMV-seropositive.

This chain joins TRBV7-9 and TRBJ1-1; no firm D call. Germline CDR1 is SEHNR and CDR2 is FQNEAQ (reference sequence). The CDR3 sequence is 13 residues long. Trimming took 5 bases from V and 11 from J, leaving 18 bases between them. The CDR3 loop is CASSPDTSGSAFF. CDR3 in DNA: TGTGCCAGCAGCCCTGACACCTCTGGATCGGCTTTCTTT.

This clone appeared once. The genes are TRBV18 and TRBJ2-5; tentative D call: TRBD2 (6 bases). This CDR3 contains 15 residues. Trimming cost V 2 bases and J 4 bases, with 14 bases left between them. Germline-derived CDR1 and CDR2 are KGHSH and LQKENI. The CDR3 is CASSPGQGGGETQYF. The CDR3 nucleotides read TGTGCCAGCTCACCAGGGCAGGGAGGTGGAGAGACCCAGTACTTC.

This chain uses TRBV21-1 with TRBJ1-4; the table calls TRBD1, which could not be checked here. TRBV21-1 is tagged as a pseudogene. The CDR3 runs to 15 residues. The CDR3 spells CASSIAGTDNEKLFF. CDR3 in DNA: TGTGCCAGCAGCATTGCCGGGACAGATAATGAAAAACTGTTTTTT.

The sample holds a few counts of this clone. The chain is built from TRBV30 and TRBJ2-7, with D unresolved. V dropped 5 bases and J dropped 6 bases, with 11 bases sitting between them. Germline V gene sequence: CDR1 GTSNPN, CDR2 SVGIG (reference sequence). This CDR3 is 11 amino acids long. The CDR3 nucleotides are TGTGCCTGGGCTCGATCGGTCGAGCAGTACTTC. Amino acids: CAWARSVEQYF.

The V gene is TRBV28, the J gene TRBJ1-1; D may be TRBD1 (5 bases). Trimming took 6 bases from V and 1 from J, leaving 15 bases between them. The CDR3 length is 15 residues. CDR1 MDHEN and CDR2 SYDVKM come from the germline V gene. CDR3 amino acids: CASRSGQKENTEAFF. The CDR3 DNA follows: TGTGCCAGCAGATCAGGACAAAAAGAGAACACTGAAGCTTTCTTT.

V gene TRBV7-2 combines with J gene TRBJ1-2, with 9 bases fitting TRBD1. V lost 2 bases to trimming and J lost 6 bases; unmatched junction nucleotides: 1. The germline CDR1 and CDR2 sequences are SGHTA and FQGNSA. CDR3 size: 13 residues. The CDR3 DNA reads as TGTGCCAGCAGCTTATGGACAGGGGATGGCTACACCTTC. Its translation is CASSLWTGDGYTF.

J is TRBJ1-4 and V is TRBV15, with D maybe TRBD1 (6 bases). This CDR3 is 15 amino acids long. Per the germline V gene, CDR1 is LNHNV and CDR2 is YYDKDF (reference sequence). The ends were cut back, 1 base at V and 6 bases at J, with 12 bases in the middle. The CDR3 DNA sequence: TGTGCCACCAGCAGAGTATACAGGGACGATGAAAAACTGTTTTTT. Encoded protein: CATSRVYRDDEKLFF.

V and J are TRBV2 and TRBJ2-2, with D uncertain. Trimming removed 3 bases from V and 4 bases from J, with 9 bases in between. The CDR3 consists of 14 residues. Germline CDR1 and CDR2: SNHLY and FYNNEI. The CDR3 spells CASSDLGATGELFF. The CDR3 DNA follows: TGTGCCAGCAGTGACCTAGGCGCCACCGGGGAGCTGTTTTTT.

The V gene is TRBV30, the J gene TRBJ2-3; unclear D gene. V lost 5 bases to trimming and J lost 0 bases, with 15 bases between them. In germline, CDR1 is GTSNPN, CDR2 SVGIG (reference sequence). The CDR3 contains 15 residues. The CDR3 DNA reads as TGTGCCTGGCATCGTGTTCAGGCGAGCACAGATACGCAGTATTTT. This translates into CAWHRVQASTDTQYF.

The chain uses TRBV15 and TRBJ1-2; D unclear. The V gene's germline CDR1 is LNHNV and CDR2 YYDKDF (reference sequence). This CDR3 comprises 15 residues. The V gene lost 3 bases and the J gene lost 5 bases, with 16 bases spanning the gap. Written as DNA, the CDR3 is TGTGCCACCAGCAGTATAAAAGCACTCGAGTATGGCTACACCTTC. Its translation is CATSSIKALEYGYTF. The whole variable domain, filled in from reference TRBV15 and TRBJ1-2, reads DAMVIQNPRYQVTQFGKPVTLSCSQTLNHNVMYWYQQKSSQAPKLLFHYYDKDFNNEADTPDNFQSRRPNTSFCFLDIRSPGLGDTAMYLCATSSIKALEYGYTFGSGTRLTVV.

This chain links TRBV18 with TRBJ1-2; 7 nucleotides match TRBD1. With 3 bases clipped from V and 5 bases from J, the junction kept 3 bases outside the gene matches. Germline CDR1 is KGHSH and CDR2 is LQKENI. The length of the CDR3 is 13 residues. The CDR3 is CASSPTGNYGYTF. DNA of the CDR3: TGTGCCAGCTCACCGACAGGGAATTATGGCTACACCTTC.

This chain uses TRBV9 with TRBJ1-1, with 7 bases aligning to TRBD1. The trim removed 4 bases at V and 1 base at J, leaving 7 bases unmatched. The germline gives CDR1 SGDLS, CDR2 YYNGEE. There are 15 residues in the CDR3. This chain's CDR3 is CASSPRTGRNTEAFF. Here the CDR3 DNA reads TGTGCCAGCAGCCCCCGGACAGGTAGGAACACTGAAGCTTTCTTT.

This clone was seen a single time. V gene TRBV28 combines with J gene TRBJ2-2; the D is unclear. This CDR3 comprises 15 residues. Trimming took off 11 bases at V and 0 bases at J, with 16 bases between the two ends. CDR1 is MDHEN and CDR2 is SYDVKM in the germline V gene. This CDR3 is CALGGSNANTGELFF. Here the CDR3 DNA reads TGTGCCCTAGGCGGATCCAACGCGAACACCGGGGAGCTGTTTTTT. Combining the CDR3 with reference TRBV28 and TRBJ2-2 gives the whole variable domain DVKVTQSSRYLVKRTGEKVFLECVQDMDHENMFWYRQDPGLGLRLIYFSYDVKMKEKGDIPEGYSVSREKKERFSLILESASTNQTSMYLCALGGSNANTGELFFGEGSRLTVL.

The rearrangement uses TRBV27 and TRBJ2-7, with D possibly being TRBD1 (5 bases). The V gene's germline CDR1 is MNHEY and CDR2 SMNVEV (reference sequence). The CDR3 sequence is 15 residues long. Trimming pared 5 bases from V and 3 bases from J, leaving 17 bases between. The chain's CDR3 is CASSLKTDPSYEQYF. The DNA of the CDR3 is TGTGCCAGCAGTCTCAAGACAGACCCAAGCTACGAGCAGTACTTC.

The V gene is TRBV5-6, the J gene TRBJ1-2; D is unclear. The germline gives CDR1 SGHDT, CDR2 YYEEEE. The CDR3 has 14 amino acids. Trimming removed 4 bases at V and 2 bases at J, with 12 bases between. The CDR3 loop reads CASSPALGNYGYTF. In DNA, the CDR3 is TGTGCCAGCAGCCCAGCCCTAGGAAACTATGGCTACACCTTC.

The chain is built from TRBV9 and TRBJ1-1, with D unclear. Germline lookup yields CDR1 SGDLS and CDR2 YYNGEE. V gave up 4 bases and J gave up 5 bases, with 12 bases separating them. CDR3 size: 13 residues. CDR3 region: CASSSTSGTEAFF. CDR3 in DNA: TGTGCCAGCAGCTCAACGTCCGGGACTGAAGCTTTCTTT.

V usage is TRBV2 and J usage is TRBJ1-6; TRBD1 matches 7 bases. Germline lookup yields CDR1 SNHLY and CDR2 FYNNEI. Unmatched junction bases numbered 6, after V lost 7 bases and J lost 0 bases. The CDR3 spans 16 residues. The CDR3 reads CASTLDRSSYNSPLHF. CDR3 DNA sequence: TGTGCCAGCACTTTGGACAGGAGCTCCTATAATTCACCCCTCCACTTT.

The chain joins TRBV7-9 to TRBJ1-1, with 8 bases that match TRBD1. The CDR3 runs 16 residues. Germline CDR1 and CDR2: SEHNR and FQNEAQ (reference sequence). Losses at the gene ends were 5 bases for V and 1 base for J; bases not matched to a gene: 9. CDR3 bases: TGTGCCAGCAGCAAAGACAGGGGACGGGGGAACACTGAAGCTTTCTTT. Amino acid sequence: CASSKDRGRGNTEAFF.

The gene calls are TRBV5-1 and TRBJ2-5; TRBD1 matches 7 bases. CDR3 length: 14 residues. CDR1 and CDR2 (germline): SGHRS, YFSETQ. J lost 4 bases, V lost 3 bases, and 6 bases had no gene match. CDR3 bases: TGCGCCAGCAGCTCGGGACAGCCGGTAGAGACCCAGTACTTC. Amino acids: CASSSGQPVETQYF.

This rearrangement joins TRBV5-4 to TRBJ2-7, with 10 positions matching TRBD1. The trim removed 6 bases at V and 3 bases at J, leaving 12 bases unmatched. This CDR3 region has 16 residues. Germline V gene sequence: CDR1 SGHNT, CDR2 YYREEE (reference sequence). CDR3 amino acids: CASTLGQGQGLYEQYF. DNA for the CDR3: TGTGCCAGCACCCTGGGCCAGGGACAGGGGCTCTACGAGCAGTACTTC.

The chain employs TRBV7-8 and TRBJ1-6; D is undetermined. Trimming cost V 4 bases and J 0 bases, with 10 bases left between them. The CDR3 has 16 residues. Germline CDR1 and CDR2: SGHVS and FQNEAQ. The CDR3: CASSYKASSYNSPLHF. DNA for the CDR3: TGTGCCAGCAGCTATAAGGCTAGCTCCTATAATTCACCCCTCCACTTT.

V is TRBV9 and J is TRBJ2-7; 8 nucleotides line up with TRBD1. Germline loops: CDR1 SGDLS, CDR2 YYNGEE. The junction had 5 bases not matched to a gene; V was cut back by 0 bases and J by 6 bases. The CDR3 runs 14 residues. The CDR3 nucleotides are TGTGCCAGCAGCGTAGGACAGGGGACGGGCGAGCAGTACTTC. Its translation is CASSVGQGTGEQYF.

This clone has just one count. The rearrangement links TRBV14 to TRBJ1-1, with 7 bases identical to TRBD1. Trimming at V came to 4 bases and at J to 6 bases, leaving 8 bases not matched to a gene. Germline V gene data show CDR1 as SGHDN and CDR2 as FVKESK. The CDR3 is 14 residues long. The DNA for the CDR3 is TGTGCCAGCAGCCTCCAGGGGGTTCTCGCTGAAGCTTTCTTT. Its translation is CASSLQGVLAEAFF. Using reference TRBV14 and TRBJ1-1 for the parts outside the CDR3, the full variable domain is EAGVTQFPSHSVIEKGQTVTLRCDPISGHDNLYWYRRVMGKEIKFLLHFVKESKQDESGMPNNRFLAERTGGTYSTLKVQPAELEDSGVYFCASSLQGVLAEAFFGQGTRLTVV.